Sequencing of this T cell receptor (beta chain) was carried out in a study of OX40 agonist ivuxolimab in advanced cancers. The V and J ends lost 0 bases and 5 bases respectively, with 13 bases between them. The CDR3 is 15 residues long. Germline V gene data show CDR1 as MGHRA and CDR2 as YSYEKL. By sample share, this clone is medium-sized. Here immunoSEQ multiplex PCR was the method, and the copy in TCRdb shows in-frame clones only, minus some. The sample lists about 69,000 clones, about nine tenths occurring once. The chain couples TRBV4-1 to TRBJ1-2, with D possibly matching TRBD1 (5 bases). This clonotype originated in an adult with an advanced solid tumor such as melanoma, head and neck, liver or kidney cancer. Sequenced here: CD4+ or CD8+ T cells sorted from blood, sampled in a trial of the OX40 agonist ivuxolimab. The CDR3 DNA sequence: TGCGCCAGCAGCCAAGAAGTTGGCAGGGAATATGGCTACACCTTC. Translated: CASSQEVGREYGYTF.